These 21 T cell receptor beta chains share one sample of origin, sequenced in a study of radiotherapy plus CTLA-4 blockade in lung cancer (dated 2018 in TCRdb). Libraries came from the immunoSEQ multiplex PCR assay. Held by TCRdb, this immuneACCESS table contains in-frame sequences only and omits some clones. Under half of the omission traces to an unresolved V gene where checked; the cause of the rest is unknown. Counted in this sample were 50,000 or so clones; approximately 76% of them appeared once. The ten largest account for approximately 8.3% of the sample. The sequencing here drew on peripheral blood, taken from a patient treated with radiotherapy plus ipilimumab. Receptors were obtained from a human donor with non-small cell lung cancer who had stable disease on radiotherapy plus ipilimumab.

The V call is TRBV29-1, the J call TRBJ1-2; possibly TRBD1 for D (5 bases). The ends were cut back, 3 bases at V and 2 bases at J, with 16 bases in the middle. The CDR3 runs to 15 residues. Germline V gene lookup returns CDR1 SQVTM and CDR2 ANQGSEA. The chain's CDR3 is CSVEGGETSNYGYTF. The CDR3 DNA follows: TGCAGCGTTGAGGGGGGGGAGACAAGCAACTATGGCTACACCTTC.

The chain employs TRBV7-6 and TRBJ2-3; 13 bases are shared with TRBD2. Per the germline V gene, CDR1 is SGHVS and CDR2 is FNYEAQ. The junction had 8 bases not matched to a gene; V was cut back by 5 bases and J by 0 bases. CDR3 length equals 18 residues. CDR3 bases: TGTGCCAGCAGCATAAGACTAGCGGGGGGCTTGAGCACAGATACGCAGTATTTT. The encoded protein is CASSIRLAGGLSTDTQYF. The complete variable domain, with remaining parts taken from reference TRBV7-6 and TRBJ2-3, reads GAGVSQSPRYKVTKRGQDVALRCDPISGHVSLYWYRQALGQGPEFLTYFNYEAQQDKSGLPNDRFSAERPEGSISTLTIQRTEQRDSAMYRCASSIRLAGGLSTDTQYFGPGTRLTVL.

This clone was recorded many times. The V gene is TRBV18, the J gene TRBJ1-6; D gene uncertain. Looked up from germline, CDR1 is KGHSH and CDR2 is LQKENI. This CDR3 is built from 17 residues. Trimming removed 2 bases at V and 0 bases at J, with 11 bases between. CDR3 sequence (DNA): TGTGCCAGCTCACCATCCACAGCCAGCTCCTATAATTCACCCCTCCACTTT. Translation gives CASSPSTASSYNSPLHF.

The chain joins TRBV6-5 to TRBJ2-2; TRBD1 matches 8 bases. Germline V gives CDR1 MNHEY, CDR2 SVGAGI. Trimming removed 6 bases from V and 6 bases from J; junction bases left unmatched: 3. The CDR3 runs 13 residues. CDR3 nucleotides: TGTGCCAGCAGGCTGACAGGGGCCGGGGAGCTGTTTTTT. This sequence encodes CASRLTGAGELFF.

This chain uses TRBV19 with TRBJ1-1, with 7 bases lining up with TRBD1. CDR3 length equals 15 residues. J was trimmed by 0 bases and V by 2 bases; bases with no gene match: 3. Germline V gene data show CDR1 as LNHDA and CDR2 as SQIVND (reference sequence). The CDR3 DNA follows: TGTGCCAGTAGTATAACGGGACAGTTGAACACTGAAGCTTTCTTT. Its translation is CASSITGQLNTEAFF. The full variable domain, its missing parts supplied by reference TRBV19 and TRBJ1-1, is DGGITQSPKYLFRKEGQNVTLSCEQNLNHDAMYWYRQDPGQGLRLIYYSQIVNDFQKGDIAEGYSVSREKKESFPLTVTSAQKNPTAFYLCASSITGQLNTEAFFGQGTRLTVV.

The chain has TRBV19 and TRBJ1-1; the D is unclear. Germline assignment: CDR1 LNHDA and CDR2 SQIVND (reference sequence). The CDR3 contains 15 residues. Trimming took off 3 bases at V and 4 bases at J, with 15 bases between the two ends. DNA of the CDR3: TGTGCCAGTAGTATTCCAGACCGCCCTGGCACTGAAGCTTTCTTT. Translation gives CASSIPDRPGTEAFF.

The J gene is TRBJ1-1, the V gene TRBV2; D is possibly TRBD1 (5 bases). Trimming took 1 base from V and 0 from J, leaving 6 bases between them. Germline V CDR1 and CDR2: SNHLY, FYNNEI. The CDR3 is 14 residues long. For the CDR3, the DNA is TGTGCCAGCAGTGAAGAGGGGTTGAACACTGAAGCTTTCTTT. This codes for CASSEEGLNTEAFF.

The CDR3 is CASSSGLAGQETQYF. In nucleotides, the CDR3 is TGCGCCAGCAGCTCAGGACTAGCGGGACAAGAGACCCAGTACTTC. The rearrangement links TRBV5-1 to TRBJ2-5, with 12 bases that match TRBD2. Trimming took 3 bases from V and 2 from J; bases not matched to a gene: 2. The length of the CDR3 is 15 residues. Germline lookup yields CDR1 SGHRS and CDR2 YFSETQ.

J is TRBJ1-1 and V is TRBV6-1; D not certain. Deletions cut 2 bases from V and 3 bases from J, with 7 bases between. Germline-derived CDR1 and CDR2 are MNHNS and SASEGT. This CDR3 has 13 amino acids. The DNA of the CDR3 is TGTGCCAGCAGTGAAACCTGGGACACTGAAGCTTTCTTT. Amino acids: CASSETWDTEAFF.

In its sample, this clone was seen a few times. V usage is TRBV30 and J usage is TRBJ2-7; D call uncertain. The CDR3 is 11 residues long. Trimming removed 5 bases from V and 0 bases from J, with 5 bases in between. The germline gives CDR1 GTSNPN, CDR2 SVGIG (reference sequence). CDR3 in DNA: TGTGCCTGGTCGAACTCCTACGAGCAGTACTTC. Its protein is CAWSNSYEQYF.

The chain couples TRBV25-1 to TRBJ1-1, with D unclear. CDR1 and CDR2 from the germline V gene are MGHDK and SYGVNS. CDR3 size: 14 residues. Trimming removed 1 base at V and 1 base at J, with 7 bases between. The CDR3 loop is CASSESRTNTEAFF. DNA of the CDR3: TGTGCCAGCAGTGAATCTCGGACGAACACTGAAGCTTTCTTT. The variable domain in full, completed from reference TRBV25-1 and TRBJ1-1, reads EADIYQTPRYLVIGTGKKITLECSQTMGHDKMYWYQQDPGMELHLIHYSYGVNSTEKGDLSSESTVSRIRTEHFPLTLESARPSHTSQYLCASSESRTNTEAFFGQGTRLTVV.

The J gene is TRBJ1-2, the V gene TRBV5-8; perhaps TRBD1 as D (5 bases). Germline values: CDR1 SGHTS, CDR2 YDEGEE. Between the trimmed V and J ends, which lost 1 base and 8 bases, there was a span of 15 bases. The CDR3 extends over 14 amino acids. The CDR3 reads CASSLWLRGDGYTF. The CDR3 coding sequence is TGTGCCAGCAGCTTGTGGCTCCGGGGGGACGGCTACACCTTC.

This clone appeared a few times. The gene calls are TRBV7-9 and TRBJ1-2; 7 bases agree with TRBD1. Trimming took 4 bases from V and 6 from J; bases not matched to a gene: 5. The germline CDR1 and CDR2 sequences are SEHNR and FQNEAQ (reference sequence). This CDR3 spans 13 amino acids. In nucleotides, the CDR3 is TGTGCCAGCAGCTCAGGGGGGAGGAATGGCTACACCTTC. The encoded protein is CASSSGGRNGYTF.

This chain uses TRBV2 with TRBJ2-7, with TRBD1 identical over 9 bases. Germline lookup yields CDR1 SNHLY and CDR2 FYNNEI. The CDR3 spans 15 residues. Trimming removed 7 bases from V and 6 bases from J; junction bases left unmatched: 13. For the CDR3, the DNA is TGTGCCAGCAACTCTCCGGGACAGGGTTACTTCGAGCAGTACTTC. It encodes CASNSPGQGYFEQYF.

The V and J genes are TRBV4-3 and TRBJ2-7; 9 bases are shared with TRBD2. The CDR3 sequence is 15 residues long. The V segment lost 5 bases and the J segment 3 bases; nucleotides outside the gene matches: 8. CDR1 is LGHNA and CDR2 is YSLEER in the germline V gene. CDR3 sequence: CASSSLAGLIYEQYF. DNA for the CDR3: TGCGCCAGCAGCTCCCTAGCGGGGCTAATCTACGAGCAGTACTTC.

This clone was seen a few times. V usage is TRBV6-1 and J usage is TRBJ1-6, with 8 bases aligning to TRBD1. Germline V gene sequence: CDR1 MNHNS, CDR2 SASEGT. V shed 4 bases and J 7 bases; nucleotides not matched to a gene: 9. CDR3 length: 16 amino acids. CDR3 amino acids: CASSANTGGGNSPLHF. CDR3 DNA: TGTGCCAGCAGTGCGAATACAGGGGGAGGAAATTCACCCCTCCACTTT.

The CDR3 DNA is TGTGCTAGTGGTTTGGGACAGATTAATAGCAATCAGCCCCAGCATTTT. Residues: CASGLGQINSNQPQHF. The V call is TRBV12-5, the J call TRBJ1-5; maybe TRBD1 (5 bases). Germline V gene data show CDR1 as LGHNT and CDR2 as FRNRAP. CDR3 size: 16 residues. Trimming removed 1 base from V and 0 bases from J, with 10 bases in between.

This chain uses TRBV27 with TRBJ1-3; D is possibly TRBD1 (5 bases). Germline V gene data show CDR1 as MNHEY and CDR2 as SMNVEV (reference sequence). This CDR3 spans 15 amino acids. V lost 8 bases and J 7 bases, leaving 21 bases between the germline ends. The CDR3: CASALPSQVWNTIYF. CDR3 nucleotides: TGTGCCAGCGCCCTACCTTCACAGGTTTGGAACACCATATATTTT.

The CDR3 sequence: CASSLTGSNQPQHF. The CDR3 DNA reads TGTGCCAGCAGTTTAACTGGTAGCAATCAGCCCCAGCATTTT. This chain joins TRBV28 and TRBJ1-5, with D unresolved. Trimming shortened V by 2 bases and J by 0 bases, and 5 bases separated the two germline ends. Germline V gene data show CDR1 as MDHEN and CDR2 as SYDVKM. CDR3 size: 14 residues.

V and J are TRBV11-3 and TRBJ2-5, with 11 bases matching TRBD2. Germline V gene lookup returns CDR1 SGHNT and CDR2 YENEEA. This CDR3 is built from 15 residues. The trim removed 2 bases at V and 5 bases at J, leaving 4 bases unmatched. The CDR3 reads CASSLLAGGRETQYF. The CDR3 DNA reads as TGTGCCAGCAGCTTACTAGCGGGGGGACGGGAGACCCAGTACTTC.

The rearrangement uses TRBV9 and TRBJ2-1; D unresolved. The germline V and J ends were trimmed by 0 bases and 9 bases, with 10 bases remaining between them. Germline CDR1 SGDLS, CDR2 YYNGEE. The CDR3 is 13 amino acids. The DNA of the CDR3 is TGTGCCAGCAGCGTAGATCAGTATCCTGAGCAGTTCTTC. This encodes CASSVDQYPEQFF.